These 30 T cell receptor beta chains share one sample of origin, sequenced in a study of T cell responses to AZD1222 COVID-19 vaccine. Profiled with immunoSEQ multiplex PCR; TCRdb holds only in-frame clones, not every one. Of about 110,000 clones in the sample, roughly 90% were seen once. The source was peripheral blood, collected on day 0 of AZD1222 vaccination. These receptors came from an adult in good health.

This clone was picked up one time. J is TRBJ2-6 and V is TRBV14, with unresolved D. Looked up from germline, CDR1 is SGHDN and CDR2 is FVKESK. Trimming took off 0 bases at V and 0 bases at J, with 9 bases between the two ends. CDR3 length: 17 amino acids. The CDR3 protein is CASSQDITASGANVLTF. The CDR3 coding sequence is TGTGCCAGCAGCCAAGATATTACAGCCTCTGGGGCCAACGTCCTGACTTTC.

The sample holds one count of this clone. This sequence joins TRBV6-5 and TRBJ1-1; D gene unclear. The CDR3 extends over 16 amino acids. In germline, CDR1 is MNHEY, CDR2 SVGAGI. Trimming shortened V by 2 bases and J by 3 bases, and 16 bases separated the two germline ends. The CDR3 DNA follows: TGTGCCAGCAGTTACGACCTCGGAGCCGGGGACACTGAAGCTTTCTTT. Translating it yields CASSYDLGAGDTEAFF.

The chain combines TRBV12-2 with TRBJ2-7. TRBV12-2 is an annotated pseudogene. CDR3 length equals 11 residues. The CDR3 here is CASRLGNEQYF. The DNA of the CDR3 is TGTGCAAGTCGCTTGGGGAACGAGCAGTACTTC.

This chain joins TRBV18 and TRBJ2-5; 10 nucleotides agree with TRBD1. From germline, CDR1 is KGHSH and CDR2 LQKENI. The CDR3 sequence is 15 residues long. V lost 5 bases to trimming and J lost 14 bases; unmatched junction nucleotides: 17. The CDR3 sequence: CASSRTGTGAPRNYF. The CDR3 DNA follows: TGTGCCAGCTCAAGAACCGGGACAGGGGCCCCCAGGAATTACTTC.

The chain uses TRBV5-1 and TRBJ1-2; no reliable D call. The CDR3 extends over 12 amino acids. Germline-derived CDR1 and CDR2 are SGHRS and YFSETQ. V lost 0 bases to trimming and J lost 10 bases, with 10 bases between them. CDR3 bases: TGCGCCAGCAGCTTGGAACGGGGAACCTACACCTTC. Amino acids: CASSLERGTYTF.

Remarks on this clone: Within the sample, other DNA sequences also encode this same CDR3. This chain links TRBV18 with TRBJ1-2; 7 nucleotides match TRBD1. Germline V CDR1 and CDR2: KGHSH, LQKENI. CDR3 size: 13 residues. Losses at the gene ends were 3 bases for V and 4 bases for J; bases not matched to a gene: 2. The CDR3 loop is CASSPGTAYGYTF. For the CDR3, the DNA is TGTGCCAGCTCACCGGGGACAGCCTATGGCTACACCTTC.

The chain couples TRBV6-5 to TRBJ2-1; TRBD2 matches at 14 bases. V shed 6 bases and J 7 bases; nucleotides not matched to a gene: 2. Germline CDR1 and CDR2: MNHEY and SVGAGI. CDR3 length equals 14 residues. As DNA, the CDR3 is TGTGCCAGCAGCGGACTAGCGGGAGGTAATGAGCAGTTCTTC. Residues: CASSGLAGGNEQFF.

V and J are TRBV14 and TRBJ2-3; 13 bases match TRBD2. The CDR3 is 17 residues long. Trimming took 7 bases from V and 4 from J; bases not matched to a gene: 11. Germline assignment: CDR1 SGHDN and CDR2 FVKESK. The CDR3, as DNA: TGTGCCAGCACCCTGCCCGGGACTAGCGGGATCGCAGATACGCAGTATTTT. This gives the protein CASTLPGTSGIADTQYF. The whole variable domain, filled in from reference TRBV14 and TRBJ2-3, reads EAGVTQFPSHSVIEKGQTVTLRCDPISGHDNLYWYRRVMGKEIKFLLHFVKESKQDESGMPNNRFLAERTGGTYSTLKVQPAELEDSGVYFCASTLPGTSGIADTQYFGPGTRLTVL.

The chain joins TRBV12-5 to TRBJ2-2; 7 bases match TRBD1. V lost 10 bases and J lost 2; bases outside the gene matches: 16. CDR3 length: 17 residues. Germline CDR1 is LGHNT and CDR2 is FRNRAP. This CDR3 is CATPGKGTAINTGELFF. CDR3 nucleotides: TGTGCTACCCCGGGAAAAGGGACAGCGATTAACACCGGGGAGCTGTTTTTT.

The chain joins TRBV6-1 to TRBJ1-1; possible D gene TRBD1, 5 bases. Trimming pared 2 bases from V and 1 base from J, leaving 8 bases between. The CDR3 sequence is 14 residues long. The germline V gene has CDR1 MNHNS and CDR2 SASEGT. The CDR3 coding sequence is TGTGCCAGCAGTGAAAGGGGAGGGAACACTGAAGCTTTCTTT. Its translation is CASSERGGNTEAFF.

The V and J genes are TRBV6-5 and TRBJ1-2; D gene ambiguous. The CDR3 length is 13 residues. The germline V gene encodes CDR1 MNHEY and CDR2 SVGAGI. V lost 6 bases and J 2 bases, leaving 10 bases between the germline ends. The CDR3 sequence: CASRATQNYGYTF. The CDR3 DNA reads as TGTGCCAGCAGAGCGACACAGAACTATGGCTACACCTTC.

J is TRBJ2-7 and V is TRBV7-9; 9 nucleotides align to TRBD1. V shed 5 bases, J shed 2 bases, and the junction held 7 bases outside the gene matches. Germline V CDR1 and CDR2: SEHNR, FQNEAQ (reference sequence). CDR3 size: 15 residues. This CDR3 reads CASSRGTGRPYEQYF. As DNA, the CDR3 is TGTGCCAGCAGCCGAGGGACAGGGAGGCCCTACGAGCAGTACTTC.

In DNA form, the CDR3 reads TGTGCCAGCTCACCTCCCGCACAGGGGTACGAGCAGTACTTC. Its translation is CASSPPAQGYEQYF. The chain is built from TRBV18 and TRBJ2-7; 7 bases are shared with TRBD1. The CDR3 extends over 14 amino acids. The V segment lost 3 bases and the J segment 4 bases; nucleotides outside the gene matches: 6. Germline V gene sequence: CDR1 KGHSH, CDR2 LQKENI.

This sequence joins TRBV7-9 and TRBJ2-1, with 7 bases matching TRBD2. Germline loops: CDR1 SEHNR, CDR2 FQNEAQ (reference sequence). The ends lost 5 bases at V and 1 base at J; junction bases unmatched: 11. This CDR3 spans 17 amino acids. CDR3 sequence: CASSPRGRGSSYNEQFF. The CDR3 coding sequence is TGTGCCAGCAGCCCTCGGGGGAGGGGTTCTTCCTACAATGAGCAGTTCTTC.

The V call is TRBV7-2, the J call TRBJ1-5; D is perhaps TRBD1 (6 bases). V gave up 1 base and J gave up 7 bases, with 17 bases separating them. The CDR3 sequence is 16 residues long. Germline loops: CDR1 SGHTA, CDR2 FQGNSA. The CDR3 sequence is CASSLEAQGGGQPQHF. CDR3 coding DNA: TGTGCCAGCAGCTTAGAAGCACAGGGCGGAGGACAGCCCCAGCATTTT.

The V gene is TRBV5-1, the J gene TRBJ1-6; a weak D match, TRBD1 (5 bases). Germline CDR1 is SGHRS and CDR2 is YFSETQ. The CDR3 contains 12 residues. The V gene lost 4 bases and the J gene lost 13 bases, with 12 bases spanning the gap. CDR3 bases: TGCGCCAGCAGCCCTCAGGGAAGGCCCCTCCACTTT. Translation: CASSPQGRPLHF.

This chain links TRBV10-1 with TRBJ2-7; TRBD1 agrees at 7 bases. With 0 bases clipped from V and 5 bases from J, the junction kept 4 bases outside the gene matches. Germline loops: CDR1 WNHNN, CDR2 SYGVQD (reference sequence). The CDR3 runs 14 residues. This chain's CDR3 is CASSESTGSHEQYF. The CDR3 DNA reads TGCGCCAGCAGTGAGTCGACAGGGTCCCACGAGCAGTACTTC.

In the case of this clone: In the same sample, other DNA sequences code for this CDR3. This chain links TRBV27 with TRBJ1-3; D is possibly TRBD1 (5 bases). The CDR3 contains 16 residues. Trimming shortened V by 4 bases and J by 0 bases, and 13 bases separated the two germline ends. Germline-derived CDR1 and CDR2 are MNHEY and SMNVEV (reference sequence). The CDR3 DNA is TGTGCCAGCAGTTCAGGACTTGGGGGCTCTGGAAACACCATATATTTT. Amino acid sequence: CASSSGLGGSGNTIYF.

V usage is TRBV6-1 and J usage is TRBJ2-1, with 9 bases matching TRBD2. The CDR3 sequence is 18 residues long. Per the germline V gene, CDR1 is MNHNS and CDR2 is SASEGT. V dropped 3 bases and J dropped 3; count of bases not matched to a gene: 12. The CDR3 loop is CASSEEAGGPSFYNEQFF. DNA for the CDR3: TGTGCCAGCAGTGAGGAGGCGGGAGGGCCCTCCTTCTACAATGAGCAGTTCTTC.

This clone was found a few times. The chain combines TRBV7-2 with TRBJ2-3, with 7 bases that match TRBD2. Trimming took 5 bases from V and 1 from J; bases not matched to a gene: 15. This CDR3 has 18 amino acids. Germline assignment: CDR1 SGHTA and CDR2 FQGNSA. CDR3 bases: TGTGCCAGCAGCCTCCCGTGGGGTAGCGGGTTTGGCACAGATACGCAGTATTTT. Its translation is CASSLPWGSGFGTDTQYF. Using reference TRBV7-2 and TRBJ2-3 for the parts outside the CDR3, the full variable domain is GAGVSQSPSNKVTEKGKDVELRCDPISGHTALYWYRQSLGQGLEFLIYFQGNSAPDKSGLPSDRFSAERTGGSVSTLTIQRTQQEDSAVYLCASSLPWGSGFGTDTQYFGPGTRLTVL.

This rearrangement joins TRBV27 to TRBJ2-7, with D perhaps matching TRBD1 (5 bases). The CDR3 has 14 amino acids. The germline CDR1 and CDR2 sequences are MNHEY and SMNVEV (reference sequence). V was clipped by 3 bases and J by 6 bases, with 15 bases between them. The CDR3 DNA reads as TGTGCCAGCAGTTTCGTCAGGGTCGAAGCCGAGCAGTACTTC. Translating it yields CASSFVRVEAEQYF.

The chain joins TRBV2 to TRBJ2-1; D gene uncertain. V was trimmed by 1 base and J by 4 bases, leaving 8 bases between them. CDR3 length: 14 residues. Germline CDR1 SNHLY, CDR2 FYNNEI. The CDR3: CASSEGGDYNEQFF. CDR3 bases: TGTGCCAGCAGTGAAGGAGGAGATTACAATGAGCAGTTCTTC.

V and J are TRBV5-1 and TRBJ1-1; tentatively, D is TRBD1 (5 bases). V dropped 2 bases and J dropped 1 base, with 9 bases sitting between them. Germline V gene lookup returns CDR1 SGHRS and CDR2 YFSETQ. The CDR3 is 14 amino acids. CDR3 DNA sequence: TGCGCCAGCAGCTTTGGGGCAGAGAACACTGAAGCTTTCTTT. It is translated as CASSFGAENTEAFF.

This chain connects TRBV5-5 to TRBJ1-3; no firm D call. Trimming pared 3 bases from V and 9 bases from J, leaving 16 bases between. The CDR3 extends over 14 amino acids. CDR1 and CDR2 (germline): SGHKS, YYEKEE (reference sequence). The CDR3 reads CASSSLGLLATIYF. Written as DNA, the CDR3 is TGTGCCAGCAGCTCTTTAGGACTACTGGCCACCATATATTTT. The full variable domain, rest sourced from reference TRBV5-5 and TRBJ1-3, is DAGVTQSPTHLIKTRGQQVTLRCSPISGHKSVSWYQQVLGQGPQFIFQYYEKEERGRGNFPDRFSARQFPNYSSELNVNALLLGDSALYLCASSSLGLLATIYFGEGSWLTVV.

The CDR3 is CASSFPGRVQFF. The DNA of the CDR3 is TGTGCCAGCAGCTTTCCCGGGAGGGTGCAGTTCTTC. This rearrangement joins TRBV7-2 to TRBJ2-1, with 8 bases fitting TRBD2. Germline loops: CDR1 SGHTA, CDR2 FQGNSA. CDR3 length: 12 amino acids. J lost 12 bases, V lost 3 bases, and 4 bases had no gene match.

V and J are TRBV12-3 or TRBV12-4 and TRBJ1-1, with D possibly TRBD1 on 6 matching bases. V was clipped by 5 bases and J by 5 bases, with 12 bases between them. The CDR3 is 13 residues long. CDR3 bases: TGTGCCAGCAGTGCCTTACAGGGAACTGAAGCTTTCTTT. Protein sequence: CASSALQGTEAFF.

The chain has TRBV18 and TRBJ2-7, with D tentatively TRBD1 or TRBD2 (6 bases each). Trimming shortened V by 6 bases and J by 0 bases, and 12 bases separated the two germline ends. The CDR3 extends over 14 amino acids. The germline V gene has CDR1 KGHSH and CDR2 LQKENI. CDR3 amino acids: CASSRRDTSYEQYF. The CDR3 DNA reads TGTGCCAGCTCCCGGAGGGACACCTCCTACGAGCAGTACTTC.

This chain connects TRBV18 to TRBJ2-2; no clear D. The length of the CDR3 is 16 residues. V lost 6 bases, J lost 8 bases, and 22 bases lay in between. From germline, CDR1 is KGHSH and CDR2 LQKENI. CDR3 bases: TGTGCCAGCTCTCCCTCACCTCCGGCTGCGGCTGGGGAGCTGTTTTTT. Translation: CASSPSPPAAAGELFF.

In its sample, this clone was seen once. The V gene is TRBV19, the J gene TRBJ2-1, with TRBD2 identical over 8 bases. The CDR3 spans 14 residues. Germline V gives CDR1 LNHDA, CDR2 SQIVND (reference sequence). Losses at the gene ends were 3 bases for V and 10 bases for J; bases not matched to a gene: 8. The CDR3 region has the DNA TGTGCCAGTAGTATGGGACTAGTACAAGGGGAGCAGTTCTTC. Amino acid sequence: CASSMGLVQGEQFF.

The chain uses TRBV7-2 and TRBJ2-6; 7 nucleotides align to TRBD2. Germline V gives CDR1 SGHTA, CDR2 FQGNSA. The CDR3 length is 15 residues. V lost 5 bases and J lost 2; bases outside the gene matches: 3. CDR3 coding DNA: TGTGCCAGCAGCACTGGGGGGGCTGGGGCCAACGTCCTGACTTTC. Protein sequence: CASSTGGAGANVLTF. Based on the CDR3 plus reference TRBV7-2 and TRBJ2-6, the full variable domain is GAGVSQSPSNKVTEKGKDVELRCDPISGHTALYWYRQSLGQGLEFLIYFQGNSAPDKSGLPSDRFSAERTGGSVSTLTIQRTQQEDSAVYLCASSTGGAGANVLTFGAGSRLTVL.